One and the same sample provided the 20 T cell receptor beta chains below, sequenced in a study of T cells in Graves' hyperthyroidism and ophthalmopathy. From RNA transcripts, TCR beta CDR3 regions were amplified. A first-round RT-PCR of the TCR CDR3 used the HTBI primer set. MiXCR was run by TCRdb on the multiplex PCR reads, yielding one entry per CDR3 protein. This repertoire shows 470,000 or so distinct CDR3 sequences, roughly 20% found once; its top ten account for about 25%. The source material was blood. These receptors were collected from a man younger than 35 with Graves' hyperthyroidism.

This clonotype showed up many times. The chain is built from TRBV2 and TRBJ2-4; D unresolved. CDR1 and CDR2 (germline): SNHLY, FYNNEI. This CDR3 spans 14 amino acids. Trimming left V 6 bases short and J 0 bases short, with 9 bases between. Here the CDR3 DNA reads TGTGCCAGCAGATTATCCCTAGCCAAAAACATTCAGTACTTC. Protein sequence: CASRLSLAKNIQYF.

Many counts were recorded for this clonotype. The CDR3 nucleotides read TGCAGTGCCCACGTCCCGACAGGGGTGAAGACCCAGTACTTC. Residues: CSAHVPTGVKTQYF. J is TRBJ2-5 and V is TRBV20-1; the match to TRBD1 covers 8 bases. Germline CDR1 reads DFQATT; CDR2 reads SNEGSKA (reference sequence). This CDR3 is built from 14 residues. V lost 6 bases to trimming and J lost 6 bases; unmatched junction nucleotides: 12.

A few counts support this clonotype. V and J are TRBV5-4 and TRBJ1-1; TRBD1 aligns across 7 bases. V lost 4 bases, J lost 3 bases, and 9 bases stayed unmatched. Germline-derived CDR1 and CDR2 are SGHNT and YYREEE (reference sequence). The CDR3 is made up of 15 amino acids. CDR3 protein: CASSSTGARDTEAFF. In DNA, the CDR3 is TGTGCCAGCAGCAGTACAGGGGCGCGGGACACTGAAGCTTTCTTT.

This clonotype was seen a handful of times. The chain carries TRBV5-1 and TRBJ1-1; unclear D gene. The V and J ends lost 0 bases and 4 bases respectively, with 7 bases between them. This CDR3 has 13 residues. Per germline, CDR1 SGHRS and CDR2 YFSETQ. CDR3 DNA sequence: TGCGCCAGCAGCTTGGTATGGGGCACTGAAGCTTTCTTT. The encoded protein is CASSLVWGTEAFF.

V usage is TRBV5-1 and J usage is TRBJ2-3, with 7 bases aligning to TRBD1. The CDR3 is made up of 15 amino acids. Trimming took 0 bases from V and 5 from J; bases not matched to a gene: 6. CDR1 is SGHRS and CDR2 is YFSETQ in the germline V gene. The CDR3 sequence: CASSLEKGAEDTQYF. The CDR3 DNA reads as TGCGCCAGCAGCTTGGAAAAGGGGGCCGAAGATACGCAGTATTTT. Based on the CDR3 plus reference TRBV5-1 and TRBJ2-3, the full variable domain is KAGVTQTPRYLIKTRGQQVTLSCSPISGHRSVSWYQQTPGQGLQFLFEYFSETQRNKGNFPGRFSGRQFSNSRSEMNVSTLELGDSALYLCASSLEKGAEDTQYFGPGTRLTVL.

In this sample, this clonotype turned up a few times. At one boundary the junction diverges from the germline segment, which might be a read error. This rearrangement joins TRBV12-5 to TRBJ2-4; a weak D match, TRBD2 (5 bases). The CDR3 loop spans 15 amino acids. CDR1 and CDR2 from the germline V gene are LGHNT and FRNRAP. CDR3 sequence: CASGLVGPEGTIKYF. CDR3 nucleotide sequence: TGTGCTAGTGGTTTGGTAGGGCCAGAGGGTACCATTAAGTACTTC.

The CDR3 nucleotides read TGTGCCAGCAGCGAACGTTGGGTCAGCAATCAGCCCCAGCATTTT. Translation: CASSERWVSNQPQHF. This rearrangement joins TRBV6-1 to TRBJ1-5; no firm D call. Looked up from germline, CDR1 is MNHNS and CDR2 is SASEGT. This CDR3 contains 15 residues. The ends were cut back, 6 bases at V and 1 base at J, with 13 bases in the middle.

The chain uses TRBV6-1 and TRBJ1-5, with D perhaps matching TRBD1 (6 bases). The V end lost 5 bases, the J end lost 0 bases, and 11 bases lay between the germline ends. CDR1 and CDR2 (germline): MNHNS, SASEGT. There are 15 residues in the CDR3. CDR3 amino acids: CASSTGTNSNQPQHF. Written as DNA, the CDR3 is TGTGCCAGCAGTACCGGGACAAATAGCAATCAGCCCCAGCATTTT.

This clonotype was found a few times. The V gene is TRBV7-9, the J gene TRBJ1-1; 9 bases align to TRBD1. The ends lost 2 bases at V and 11 bases at J; junction bases unmatched: 6. In germline, CDR1 is SEHNR, CDR2 FQNEAQ (reference sequence). CDR3 size: 13 residues. The CDR3 region has the DNA TGTGCCAGCAGCTTACCTCGACAGGGGGAGGCTTTCTTT. Its protein product is CASSLPRQGEAFF.

The chain recombines TRBV3-1 with TRBJ1-1; D not resolved. The CDR3 contains 14 residues. V gave up 0 bases and J gave up 7 bases, with 12 bases separating them. Germline CDR1 is LGHDT and CDR2 is YNNKEL (reference sequence). The CDR3 coding sequence is TGTGCCAGCAGCCAAGATGCCGTCTGGTTTGAAGCTTTCTTT. It yields the protein CASSQDAVWFEAFF.

The chain combines TRBV6-1 with TRBJ2-7; 9 nucleotides line up with TRBD1. Germline V gene lookup returns CDR1 MNHNS and CDR2 SASEGT. The CDR3 length is 14 residues. Unmatched junction bases numbered 8, after V lost 5 bases and J lost 6 bases. The CDR3 nucleotides are TGTGCCAGCAGTAAACCGGGACAGGGAAGCGAGCAGTACTTC. It codes for CASSKPGQGSEQYF.

The chain couples TRBV2 to TRBJ2-1; 10 nucleotides align to TRBD2. CDR3 length: 16 residues. J gave up 4 bases and V 4 bases, and 7 bases lay outside the gene matches. CDR1 is SNHLY and CDR2 is FYNNEI in the germline V gene. The CDR3 reads CASSGVLAGLYNEQFF. In DNA, the CDR3 is TGTGCCAGCAGTGGGGTACTAGCGGGACTTTACAATGAGCAGTTCTTC.

This clonotype was detected only a few times. The J gene is TRBJ2-3, the V gene TRBV6-2 or TRBV6-3; 10 nucleotides match TRBD2. J gave up 0 bases and V 8 bases, and 14 bases lay outside the gene matches. This CDR3 has 18 residues. The germline V gene has CDR1 MNHEY and CDR2 SVGEGT. The CDR3 reads CASPRGETSGPSTDTQYF. CDR3 DNA sequence: TGTGCCAGCCCCCGGGGAGAGACTAGCGGGCCTAGCACAGATACGCAGTATTTT.

This clonotype came up a few times. The chain joins TRBV30 to TRBJ2-5, with D perhaps TRBD2 (6 bases). CDR1 and CDR2 (germline): GTSNPN, SVGIG (reference sequence). V lost 4 bases and J lost 0, with 21 bases in between. The CDR3 is 17 amino acids. The CDR3 here is CAWTTSGTSGDQETQYF. Written as DNA, the CDR3 is TGTGCCTGGACCACTTCGGGGACCTCGGGGGACCAAGAGACCCAGTACTTC.

There are many counts of this clonotype. J is TRBJ1-5 and V is TRBV7-8; a weak D match, TRBD1 (6 bases). The CDR3 is 15 residues long. The germline V and J ends were trimmed by 5 bases and 6 bases, with 17 bases remaining between them. Germline V gives CDR1 SGHVS, CDR2 FQNEAQ. The CDR3 loop reads CASSLDRVGGQPQHF. The CDR3 DNA reads as TGTGCCAGCAGCCTAGACCGGGTAGGGGGTCAGCCCCAGCATTTT.

This clonotype was picked up many times. The chain is built from TRBV15 and TRBJ2-7, with D possibly being TRBD2 (6 bases). Germline V lookup: CDR1 LNHNV, CDR2 YYDKDF (reference sequence). The CDR3 sequence is 17 residues long. V gave up 1 base and J gave up 6 bases, with 22 bases separating them. The CDR3 region has the DNA TGTGCCACCAGCAGAGTGTGGTGTGTAGGGCCTAGCGCCGAGCAGTACTTC. It is translated as CATSRVWCVGPSAEQYF.

This clonotype occurred many times. V is TRBV28 and J is TRBJ2-7; D is perhaps TRBD1 (7 bases). Per the germline V gene, CDR1 is MDHEN and CDR2 is SYDVKM. The V end was cut by 2 bases, the J end by 4 bases, with 36 bases between. This CDR3 is built from 22 residues. CDR3 coding DNA: TGTGCCAGCAGTTTAAGGTCCACTACAGGAAGCAGGGGGGCCAGTCGAGGATACGAGCAGTACTTC. It codes for CASSLRSTTGSRGASRGYEQYF.

The rearrangement links TRBV9 to TRBJ1-1, with D possibly TRBD1 on 6 matching bases. The V and J ends lost 2 bases and 11 bases respectively, with 25 bases between them. Germline V gives CDR1 SGDLS, CDR2 YYNGEE. The CDR3 has 16 amino acids. The CDR3 spells CASSVYEVGGLHGAFF. The CDR3 DNA is TGTGCCAGCAGCGTTTATGAGGTGGGGGGCCTACACGGTGCTTTCTTT.

This clonotype was counted at least ten times. The chain couples TRBV30 to TRBJ1-1; TRBD1 is a possible D gene (5 bases). Germline loops: CDR1 GTSNPN, CDR2 SVGIG (reference sequence). The CDR3 loop spans 13 amino acids. V lost 0 bases to trimming and J lost 5 bases, with 10 bases between them. Written as DNA, the CDR3 is TGTGCCTGGAGTGTAACTGGGGGGACTGAAGCTTTCTTT. Protein: CAWSVTGGTEAFF. The full variable domain, its missing parts supplied by reference TRBV30 and TRBJ1-1, is SQTIHQWPATLVQPVGSPLSLECTVEGTSNPNLYWYRQAAGRGLQLLFYSVGIGQISSEVPQNLSASRPQDRQFILSSKKLLLSDSGFYLCAWSVTGGTEAFFGQGTRLTVV.

This clonotype was seen repeatedly, ten times or more. This rearrangement joins TRBV12-3 or TRBV12-4 to TRBJ1-1, with D tentatively TRBD1 (5 bases). Between the trimmed V and J ends, which lost 5 bases and 1 base, there was a span of 11 bases. The CDR3 length is 14 residues. The CDR3 is CASSAGRRNTEAFF. CDR3 sequence (DNA): TGTGCCAGCAGTGCGGGACGGAGGAACACTGAAGCTTTCTTT.